These T cell receptor beta chains were read from a single sample in a study of cytomegalovirus exposure and HLA in healthy donors. Some clones are missing from TCRdb's copy, which holds only in-frame ones; the method was immunoSEQ multiplex PCR. The sample lists about 250,000 clones, about 90% occurring once. Sequenced sample: PBMCs. These receptor sequences come from a man between 18 and 35 years old in good health and CMV-seropositive. Each CDR3 is given with its conserved first and last residue. D genes are given only for firm matches. Clone size is shown for a subset of rows, as once, few, many or a class of expanded clone.

d_call: TRBD1
v_call: TRBV6-5
cdr3_length: 14
j_call: TRBJ1-1
clone_size: once
cdr3_aa: CASSYSVQGGEAFF
cdr3_nt: TGTGCCAGCAGTTACTCAGTACAGGGGGGTGAAGCTTTCTTT

d_call: .
v_call: TRBV6-5
cdr3_length: 16
j_call: TRBJ2-5
clone_size: .
cdr3_aa: CASSYSWGRGQETQYF
cdr3_nt: TGTGCCAGCAGTTACTCCTGGGGAAGGGGGCAAGAGACCCAGTACTTC

d_call: TRBD2
v_call: TRBV6-5
cdr3_length: 15
j_call: TRBJ2-1
clone_size: .
cdr3_aa: CASSYEASGSHEQFF
cdr3_nt: TGTGCCAGCAGTTACGAGGCTAGCGGGAGCCATGAGCAGTTCTTC

d_call: TRBD1
v_call: TRBV15
cdr3_length: 18
j_call: TRBJ2-1
clone_size: .
cdr3_aa: CATQGQPSRRHSYNEQFF
cdr3_nt: TGTGCCACCCAGGGACAGCCGTCCCGACGGCACTCCTACAATGAGCAGTTCTTC

d_call: TRBD1
v_call: TRBV2
cdr3_length: 14
j_call: TRBJ1-5
clone_size: .
cdr3_aa: CASSFGQGFQPQHF
cdr3_nt: TGTGCCAGCAGTTTCGGACAGGGTTTTCAGCCCCAGCATTTT

d_call: .
v_call: TRBV5-1
cdr3_length: 14
j_call: TRBJ1-1
clone_size: .
cdr3_aa: CASSPGEGRPEAFF
cdr3_nt: TGCGCCAGCAGCCCTGGGGAGGGCCGGCCTGAAGCTTTCTTT

d_call: .
v_call: TRBV4-1
cdr3_length: 16
j_call: TRBJ1-1
clone_size: .
cdr3_aa: CASSHPAAGENTEAFF
cdr3_nt: TGCGCCAGCAGCCACCCCGCGGCAGGGGAGAACACTGAAGCTTTCTTT

d_call: TRBD2
v_call: TRBV15
cdr3_length: 13
j_call: TRBJ2-7
clone_size: .
cdr3_aa: CATSRDSGYEQYF
cdr3_nt: TGTGCCACCAGCAGAGATAGCGGGTACGAGCAGTACTTC

d_call: TRBD2
v_call: TRBV4-1
cdr3_length: 15
j_call: TRBJ2-7
clone_size: .
cdr3_aa: CASSLRLAVPYEQYF
cdr3_nt: TGCGCCAGCAGCCTAAGACTAGCGGTTCCCTACGAGCAGTACTTC

d_call: TRBD1
v_call: TRBV4-3
cdr3_length: 18
j_call: TRBJ1-2
clone_size: .
cdr3_aa: CASSLYLIRDSENYGYTF
cdr3_nt: TGCGCCAGCAGCCTCTACCTCATCCGGGACAGCGAAAACTATGGCTACACCTTC

d_call: .
v_call: TRBV29-1
cdr3_length: 13
j_call: TRBJ2-2
clone_size: .
cdr3_aa: CSVIRTEAGELFF
cdr3_nt: TGCAGCGTCATCAGGACTGAAGCCGGGGAGCTGTTTTTT

d_call: .
v_call: TRBV7-6
cdr3_length: 15
j_call: TRBJ1-2
clone_size: .
cdr3_aa: CASSLGTDSNYGYTF
cdr3_nt: TGTGCCAGCAGCTTAGGGACAGACTCTAACTATGGCTACACCTTC

d_call: TRBD1
v_call: TRBV6-1
cdr3_length: 15
j_call: TRBJ2-7
clone_size: .
cdr3_aa: CASSFGATGAYEQYF
cdr3_nt: TGTGCCAGCAGCTTTGGGGCCACAGGGGCCTACGAGCAGTACTTC

d_call: TRBD1
v_call: TRBV18
cdr3_length: 15
j_call: TRBJ2-7
clone_size: .
cdr3_aa: CASSATPGQGDEQYF
cdr3_nt: TGTGCCAGCTCAGCGACACCGGGACAGGGTGACGAGCAGTACTTC

d_call: TRBD2
v_call: TRBV28
cdr3_length: 15
j_call: TRBJ2-5
clone_size: .
cdr3_aa: CASSLPGLAEETQYF
cdr3_nt: TGTGCCAGCAGTCTCCCCGGACTAGCAGAAGAGACCCAGTACTTC

d_call: .
v_call: TRBV6-1
cdr3_length: 14
j_call: TRBJ2-7
clone_size: once
cdr3_aa: CASTPWVQSYEQYF
cdr3_nt: TGTGCCAGCACCCCCTGGGTGCAGTCCTACGAGCAGTACTTC